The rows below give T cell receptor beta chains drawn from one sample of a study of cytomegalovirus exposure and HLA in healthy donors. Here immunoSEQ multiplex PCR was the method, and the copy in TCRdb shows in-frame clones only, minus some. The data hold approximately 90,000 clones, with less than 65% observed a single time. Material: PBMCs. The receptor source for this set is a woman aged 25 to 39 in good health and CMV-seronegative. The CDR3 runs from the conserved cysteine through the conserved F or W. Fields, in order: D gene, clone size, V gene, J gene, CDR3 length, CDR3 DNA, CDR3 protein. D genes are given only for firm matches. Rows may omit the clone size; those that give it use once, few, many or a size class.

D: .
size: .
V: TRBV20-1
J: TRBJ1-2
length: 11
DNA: TGCAGTGCTAAGCGGCTATATGGCTACACCTTC
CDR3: CSAKRLYGYTF

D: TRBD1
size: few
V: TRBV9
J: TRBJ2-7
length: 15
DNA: TGTGCCAGCAGCGGAACCGGGACAGGGGTTTACGAGCAGTACTTC
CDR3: CASSGTGTGVYEQYF

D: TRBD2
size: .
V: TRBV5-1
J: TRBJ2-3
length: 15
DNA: TGCGCCAGCAGCTCACTAGCGGGAGTCGCAGATACGCAGTATTTT
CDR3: CASSSLAGVADTQYF

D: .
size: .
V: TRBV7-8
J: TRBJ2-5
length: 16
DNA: TGTGCCAGCAGCTTAGGGCCAGGGTGGAACCAAGAGACCCAGTACTTC
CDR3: CASSLGPGWNQETQYF

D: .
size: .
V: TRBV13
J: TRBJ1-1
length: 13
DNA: TGTGCCAGCAGCCTTGGCTCCGCCACTGAAGCTTTCTTT
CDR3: CASSLGSATEAFF

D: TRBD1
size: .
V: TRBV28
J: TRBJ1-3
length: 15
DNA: TGTGCCAGCAGCGACACAGGGGTGGGTGGAAACACCATATATTTT
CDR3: CASSDTGVGGNTIYF

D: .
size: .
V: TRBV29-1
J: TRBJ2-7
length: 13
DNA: TGCAGCGTCGGAGTGCCCCCCACCTACGAGCAGTACTTC
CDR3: CSVGVPPTYEQYF

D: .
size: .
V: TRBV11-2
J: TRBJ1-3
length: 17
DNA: TGTGCCAGCAGCTTAGATTGGGGGGGCCGCTCTGGAAACACCATATATTTT
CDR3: CASSLDWGGRSGNTIYF

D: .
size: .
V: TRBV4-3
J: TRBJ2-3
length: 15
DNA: TGCGCCAGCAGCCAAGAACTAGCTAGCACAGATACGCAGTATTTT
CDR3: CASSQELASTDTQYF

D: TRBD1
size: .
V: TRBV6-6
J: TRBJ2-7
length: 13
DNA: TGTGCCAGCACTAGGGACAGGGAGGGTGAGCAGTACTTC
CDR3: CASTRDREGEQYF

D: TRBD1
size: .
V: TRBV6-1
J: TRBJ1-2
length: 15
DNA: TGTGCCAGCAGTTCGGGACAGGGCGCTAACTATGGCTACACCTTC
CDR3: CASSSGQGANYGYTF

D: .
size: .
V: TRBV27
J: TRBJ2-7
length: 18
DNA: TGTGCCAGCAGTTTAAAGCCCGTGGGGCTAGCGACATTCTACGAGCAGTACTTC
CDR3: CASSLKPVGLATFYEQYF

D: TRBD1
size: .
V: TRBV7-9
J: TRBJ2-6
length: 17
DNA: TGTGCCAGCAGCTTTTACCAGGGGGCAGCTGGGGCCAACGTCCTGACTTTC
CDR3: CASSFYQGAAGANVLTF

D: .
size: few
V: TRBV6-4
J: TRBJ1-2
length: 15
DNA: TGTGCCAGCAGTGTTTCCTATGGCGAGGGCTATGGCTACACCTTC
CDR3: CASSVSYGEGYGYTF

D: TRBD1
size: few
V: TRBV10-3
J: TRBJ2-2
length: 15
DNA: TGTGCCATCAGGGGGGACAGGGAGAACACCGGGGAGCTGTTTTTT
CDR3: CAIRGDRENTGELFF

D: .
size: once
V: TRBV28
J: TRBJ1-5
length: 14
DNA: TGTGCCAGCAGTTTGGCAGGGCTTTATCAGCCCCAGCATTTT
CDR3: CASSLAGLYQPQHF

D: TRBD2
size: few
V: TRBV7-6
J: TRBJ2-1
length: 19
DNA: TGTGCCAGCAGCTTAGAGTGGGCTAGCGGGGGGGACTCCTACAATGAGCAGTTCTTC
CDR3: CASSLEWASGGDSYNEQFF

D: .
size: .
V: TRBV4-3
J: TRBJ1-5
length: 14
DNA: TGCGCCAGCAGCCAAGAAATATCAGGTCAGCCCCAGCATTTT
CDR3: CASSQEISGQPQHF

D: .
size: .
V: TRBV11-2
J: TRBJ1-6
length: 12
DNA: TGTGCCAGCAGCTCTATGAATTCACCCCTCCACTTT
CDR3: CASSSMNSPLHF